This TCR beta chain was recovered during a study of blood T cell repertoires in COVID-19. Across the study: PBMCs, B-cell-depleted T cells, or T cells were the source of the cDNA or gDNA that made up the material.

The protocol was immunoSEQ multiplex PCR, while the TCRdb copy is restricted to in-frame clones and leaves out a portion. Of about 120,000 clones listed, about 90% are singletons. The CDR3 extends over 15 amino acids. Trimming cost V 9 bases and J 3 bases; bases outside gene matches: 7. Germline V gives CDR1 KGHDR, CDR2 SFDVKD. The source is a human donor in a cohort sampled during active COVID-19. The chain uses TRBV24-1 and TRBJ2-2, with 9 positions matching TRBD1. Sequencing input: peripheral blood. CDR3 in DNA: TGTGCCACCCGGGACAGGGTCGGAGACACCGGGGAGCTGTTTTTT. It codes for CATRDRVGDTGELFF.